These T cell receptor beta chains were read from a single sample in a study of T cell responses to AZD1222 COVID-19 vaccine. Produced via immunoSEQ multiplex PCR; TCRdb's table is partial and in-frame only. The repertoire has around 140,000 clones, approximately 94% of them found once; the top ten carry approximately 5.3%. Sequencing used peripheral blood, obtained on day 0 of AZD1222 vaccination. Source of these receptors: an adult in good health. Each CDR3 is given with its conserved first and last residue. The D gene is left open where the match is weak. Size is stated for part of the rows, as once, few or many counts, or as a class when the clone is expanded.

>TRBJ2-7|TRBV12-5|TRBD1|-
CASGPGQGAYEQYF
TGTGCTAGTGGTCCCGGACAGGGGGCCTACGAGCAGTACTTC
>TRBJ1-1|TRBV6-1|TRBD1|-
CASSEQGANTEAFF
TGTGCCAGCAGTGAACAGGGGGCCAACACTGAAGCTTTCTTT
>TRBJ1-6|TRBV7-8|-|-
CASSSRGQSSYNSPLHF
TGTGCCAGCAGTTCCAGGGGCCAGTCCTCCTATAATTCACCCCTCCACTTT
>TRBJ2-7|TRBV2|-|few
CASSEGWQGYEQYF
TGTGCCAGCAGTGAAGGTTGGCAGGGCTACGAGCAGTACTTC
>TRBJ2-7|TRBV18|-|once
CASSPGTEYEQYF
TGTGCCAGCTCACCCGGGACGGAGTACGAGCAGTACTTC
>TRBJ1-2|TRBV28|-|-
CASSLGGDKGYGYTF
TGTGCCAGCAGTTTAGGGGGAGATAAGGGCTATGGCTACACCTTC
>TRBJ2-7|TRBV27|TRBD1|once
CASSKIRDRAYEQYF
TGTGCCAGCAGTAAAATCCGGGACAGGGCCTACGAGCAGTACTTC
>TRBJ2-2|TRBV7-2|TRBD2|-
CASSSSGSDTGELFF
TGTGCCAGCAGCTCTAGCGGGAGCGACACCGGGGAGCTGTTTTTT
>TRBJ2-3|TRBV6-4|-|-
CASSDGTVGTDTQYF
TGTGCCAGCAGTGATGGAACGGTGGGGACAGATACGCAGTATTTT
>TRBJ2-2|TRBV4-3|-|-
CASSQELTAGTGELFF
TGCGCCAGCAGCCAAGAGCTGACAGCGGGCACCGGGGAGCTGTTTTTT
>TRBJ2-1|TRBV12-3/TRBV12-4|-|-
CASSLLDTLYPFF
TGTGCCAGCAGTTTACTGGACACCCTGTATCCGTTCTTC
>TRBJ2-5|TRBV4-1|TRBD2|-
CASSQQTGGPQETQYF
TGCGCCAGCAGCCAACAGACGGGGGGGCCCCAAGAGACCCAGTACTTC
>TRBJ2-1|TRBV20-1|-|-
CSASLAPQDEQFF
TGCAGTGCTAGTTTGGCCCCCCAGGATGAGCAGTTCTTC
>TRBJ2-3|TRBV4-3|TRBD2|-
CASSQSSGRRASTDTQYF
TGCGCCAGCAGCCAGTCTAGCGGGAGAAGGGCTAGCACAGATACGCAGTATTTT
>TRBJ1-1|TRBV5-6|-|-
CASSKGHPNTEAFF
TGTGCCAGCAGCAAGGGACATCCGAACACTGAAGCTTTCTTT
>TRBJ1-1|TRBV29-1|-|-
CSVFELQGRGTEAFF
TGCAGCGTTTTTGAGTTACAGGGAAGGGGCACTGAAGCTTTCTTT
>TRBJ2-5|TRBV9|TRBD1|-
CASSVVGDRGETQYF
TGTGCCAGCAGCGTAGTCGGCGACAGGGGAGAGACCCAGTACTTC
>TRBJ1-2|TRBV6-5|TRBD1|-
CPGQVLFYGYTF
TGCCCGGGACAGGTCCTTTTCTATGGCTACACCTTC
>TRBJ2-2|TRBV9|-|-
CASRRGLGVNTGELFF
TGTGCCAGCAGGAGAGGGTTGGGGGTTAACACCGGGGAGCTGTTTTTT
>TRBJ1-1|TRBV7-6|-|-
CASSLVTGTNTEAFF
TGTGCCAGCAGCTTAGTAACAGGGACGAACACTGAAGCTTTCTTT
>TRBJ1-4|TRBV9|-|-
CASSVGTTLTNEKLFF
TGTGCCAGCAGCGTTGGAACCACTCTAACTAATGAAAAACTGTTTTTT
>TRBJ1-2|TRBV18|-|-
CASSPLSTHLSYGYTF
TGTGCCAGCTCACCACTTTCAACCCACCTGTCCTATGGCTACACCTTC
>TRBJ2-7|TRBV5-4|TRBD2|-
CASSLAGGSSYEQYF
TGTGCCAGCAGCTTAGCGGGGGGCAGCTCCTACGAGCAGTACTTC
>TRBJ2-7|TRBV5-1|-|-
CASRSLETEDEQYF
TGCGCCAGCAGATCCCTAGAGACAGAGGACGAGCAGTACTTC
>TRBJ1-1|TRBV5-4|-|-
CASSPGTGKLNTEAFF
TGTGCCAGCAGCCCCGGGACGGGGAAGCTGAACACTGAAGCTTTCTTT
>TRBJ2-1|TRBV9|-|once
CASSEGGLLYNEQFF
TGTGCCAGCAGCGAGGGGGGACTTCTCTACAATGAGCAGTTCTTC
>TRBJ1-5|TRBV19|TRBD1|-
CASSQQGPNQPQHF
TGTGCCAGTAGCCAACAGGGGCCCAATCAGCCCCAGCATTTT
>TRBJ1-2|TRBV2|-|-
CAVYWGAHGYTF
TGTGCCGTTTATTGGGGGGCTCATGGCTACACCTTC
>TRBJ1-1|TRBV6-5|TRBD1|-
CASSRGGVEAFF
TGTGCCAGCAGCCGAGGGGGCGTGGAAGCTTTCTTT
>TRBJ1-5|TRBV12-3/TRBV12-4|-|-
CASSYGLGQPQHF
TGTGCCAGCAGTTACGGACTGGGTCAGCCCCAGCATTTT
>TRBJ2-2|TRBV5-1|-|-
CASTESTGELFF
TGCGCCAGCACCGAGTCGACCGGGGAGCTGTTTTTT
>TRBJ1-5|TRBV18|TRBD1|-
CASSPLDRLGQPQHF
TGTGCCAGCTCACCACTGGACAGGTTAGGTCAGCCCCAGCATTTT
>TRBJ1-1|TRBV2|-|-
CASSEAQGNAEAFF
TGTGCCAGCAGTGAGGCCCAGGGTAACGCTGAAGCTTTCTTT
>TRBJ2-3|TRBV3-1/TRBV3-2|-|-
CASSGVDTQYF
TGTGCCAGCAGCGGAGTAGATACGCAGTATTTT
>TRBJ2-3|TRBV23-1|TRBD1|-
CALETGSCSETRDTQYF
TGCGCCTTAGAGACAGGGAGTTGTTCAGAAACAAGGGATACGCAGTATTTT
>TRBJ1-2|TRBV4-3|-|-
CASSPTLRDYGYTF
TGCGCCAGCAGCCCGACCCTTAGGGACTATGGCTACACCTTC
>TRBJ1-1|TRBV6-6|-|-
CASSPTAGAPIRDTEAFF
TGTGCCAGCAGTCCCACGGCTGGGGCGCCTATTAGGGACACTGAAGCTTTCTTT
>TRBJ2-7|TRBV7-8|TRBD2|-
CASSFHSSGSTHEQYF
TGTGCCAGCAGCTTTCATTCGAGCGGGAGTACCCACGAGCAGTACTTC
>TRBJ2-1|TRBV30|TRBD2|-
CAWSSGLAGGSEQFF
TGTGCCTGGAGTTCAGGACTAGCGGGAGGTAGTGAGCAGTTCTTC
>TRBJ2-7|TRBV10-3|TRBD2|-
CAISDSGRAREQYF
TGTGCCATCAGTGATAGCGGGAGAGCTCGCGAGCAGTACTTC
>TRBJ2-3|TRBV12-3/TRBV12-4|-|-
CASSLAVDTQYF
TGTGCCAGCAGTTTAGCCGTAGATACGCAGTATTTT
>TRBJ2-1|TRBV10-3|TRBD2|-
CAVATSGNEQFF
TGTGCCGTCGCGACTAGCGGCAATGAGCAGTTCTTC
>TRBJ1-2|TRBV5-1|-|-
CASSAGRTYGYTF
TGCGCCAGCAGCGCGGGACGGACCTATGGCTACACCTTC
>TRBJ1-1|TRBV27|-|-
CASSLEYRNTEAFF
TGTGCCAGCAGTTTGGAATATCGGAACACTGAAGCTTTCTTT
>TRBJ2-1|TRBV14|TRBD1|-
CASSPRDRAFYNEQFF
TGTGCCAGCAGCCCCCGGGACAGGGCTTTTTACAATGAGCAGTTCTTC
>TRBJ2-6|TRBV27|-|-
CASSPTGRLLTF
TGTGCCAGCAGTCCCACAGGGCGCCTCCTGACTTTC
>TRBJ1-1|TRBV18|-|-
CASSPLAGSDTEAFF
TGTGCCAGCTCACCCCTGGCAGGGTCGGACACTGAAGCTTTCTTT
>TRBJ2-5|TRBV7-2|-|once
CASSLASRQETQYF
TGTGCCAGCAGCTTAGCCAGTCGCCAAGAGACCCAGTACTTC
>TRBJ1-2|TRBV3-1/TRBV3-2|-|-
CASSQFSSGYTF
TGTGCCAGCAGCCAGTTTTCAAGTGGCTACACCTTC
>TRBJ2-1|TRBV27|-|-
CASSLSSWNEQFF
TGTGCCAGCAGTTTATCGTCGTGGAATGAGCAGTTCTTC
>TRBJ1-3|TRBV2|-|-
CARSWTGAAIYF
TGTGCCAGATCCTGGACGGGTGCAGCCATATATTTT
>TRBJ1-4|TRBV5-6|-|-
CASSLTGNEKLFF
TGTGCCAGCAGCTTGACAGGGAATGAAAAACTGTTTTTT
>TRBJ2-7|TRBV2|-|-
CASNQGSYEQYF
TGTGCCAGCAATCAGGGATCCTACGAGCAGTACTTC